This T cell receptor (beta chain) appears in the sequencing data of a study of blood T cell repertoires in COVID-19. Looking at the study overall: PBMCs, B-cell-depleted T cells, or T cells provided the cDNA or gDNA that made up the material.

Among Cohort 3 donors, those recovered had two negative PCRs, clearance, or symptom resolution. Original analysis: Using reference gene primer amplification, nucleated cell counts were estimated. This table comes from immunoSEQ multiplex PCR, and its TCRdb copy is limited to in-frame clones, with some not included. The V and J calls and clone size are taken from that table; D and trimming were inferred from the DNA. The sample includes around 250,000 clones, around 84% of them seen just once. V lost 1 base, J lost 0 bases, and 11 bases lay in between. Germline lookup yields CDR1 LGHDT and CDR2 YNNKEL (reference sequence). The CDR3 is 16 residues long.

V usage is TRBV3-1 (or the pseudogene TRBV3-2) and J usage is TRBJ2-3, with D perhaps TRBD2 (5 bases). The sample comprised PBMCs or T cells enriched from blood (not recorded which). The sequence came from a woman in her forties or fifties who had recovered from COVID-19. The CDR3: CASSQGQRWSTDTQYF. The CDR3 nucleotides are TGTGCCAGCAGCCAAGGCCAGCGGTGGAGCACAGATACGCAGTATTTT.